A selection of T cell receptor beta chains follows, all from one sample in a study of graft-versus-host responses after intestinal transplantation. Using immunoSEQ multiplex PCR, the repertoire was profiled, and TCRdb retains in-frame clones only, with some absent. This sample has under 95,000 clones, with roughly 80% found just once. No antigens are known for them. The source material was unstimulated CD4+ T cells sorted from spleen or lymph node cells, sampled before intestinal transplant. These receptors were taken from a human donor who received an intestinal transplant. CDR3s include the opening cysteine and the closing phenylalanine or tryptophan. D genes are given only for firm matches. Size values are once, few and many counts, or a class for expanded clones, and some rows have none.

j_gene	abundance	d_gene	v_gene	CDR3aa	CDR3nt
TRBJ2-1	NA	TRBD1	TRBV11-1	CASSRGTGPYNEQFF	TGTGCCAGCAGCAGGGGGACAGGGCCTTACAATGAGCAGTTCTTC
TRBJ2-3	NA	TRBD1	TRBV18	CASSPQGASTDTQYF	TGTGCCAGCTCACCACAGGGGGCTAGCACAGATACGCAGTATTTT
TRBJ1-4	NA	NA	TRBV2	CASSEQGGGDEKLFF	TGTGCCAGCAGTGAACAGGGAGGGGGAGATGAAAAACTGTTTTTT
TRBJ2-7	NA	NA	TRBV29-1	CSVVNSSYEQYF	TGCAGCGTTGTTAACAGCTCCTACGAGCAGTACTTC
TRBJ2-1	NA	TRBD2	TRBV18	CASSPLAAGASNEQFF	TGTGCCAGCTCACCGTTGGCAGCGGGGGCGTCCAATGAGCAGTTCTTC
TRBJ2-7	few	NA	TRBV14	CASSPRQDTGYEQYF	TGTGCCAGCAGCCCCCGACAGGATACGGGCTACGAGCAGTACTTC
TRBJ1-3	NA	TRBD1	TRBV29-1	CSAGGQGDTIYF	TGCAGCGCCGGGGGACAGGGCGACACCATATATTTT
TRBJ2-5	once	NA	TRBV20-1	CSVSRGETQYF	TGCAGTGTGTCCCGGGGAGAGACCCAGTACTTC
TRBJ2-7	NA	TRBD2	TRBV5-6	CASSLVLGTREYEQYF	TGTGCCAGCAGCTTGGTCCTAGGGACTAGAGAGTACGAGCAGTACTTC
TRBJ2-7	NA	NA	TRBV2	CASTTLAWQYF	TGTGCCAGCACCACGCTGGCATGGCAGTACTTC
TRBJ2-5	NA	TRBD2	TRBV2	CASSGRGTSGRWGETQYF	TGTGCCAGCAGCGGCCGAGGGACTAGCGGGAGGTGGGGTGAGACCCAGTACTTC
TRBJ2-7	NA	TRBD2	TRBV10-3	CAISLGRGYEQYF	TGTGCCATCAGTCTGGGGAGGGGTTACGAGCAGTACTTC
TRBJ2-6	NA	NA	TRBV7-9	CASSSQTASGANVLTF	TGTGCCAGCAGCTCCCAAACTGCGTCTGGGGCCAACGTCCTGACTTTC
TRBJ2-1	NA	TRBD1	TRBV6-4	CASSQTGGVNEQFF	TGTGCCAGCAGCCAGACAGGGGGCGTCAATGAGCAGTTCTTC
TRBJ2-2	NA	NA	TRBV4-1	CASSRRDLNTGELFF	TGCGCCAGCAGTCGGCGGGATCTTAACACCGGGGAGCTGTTTTTT
TRBJ1-5	NA	TRBD1	TRBV4-1	CASSHLRTGGDQPQHF	TGCGCCAGCAGCCACCTCCGGACAGGGGGCGATCAGCCCCAGCATTTT
TRBJ2-7	few	NA	TRBV4-2	CASSQTRVSYEQYF	TGTGCCAGCAGCCAAACACGGGTATCCTACGAGCAGTACTTC
TRBJ2-4	NA	TRBD2	TRBV5-1	CASSVRGGGNIQYF	TGCGCCAGCAGCGTGCGGGGGGGCGGGAACATTCAGTACTTC
TRBJ2-2	NA	NA	TRBV6-6	CASRGSSVPTGELFF	TGTGCCAGCAGGGGCTCAAGTGTACCCACCGGGGAGCTGTTTTTT
TRBJ1-1	once	NA	TRBV7-5	CARSLARGQVGTEAFF	TGTGCCAGAAGCTTAGCGCGGGGACAGGTAGGCACTGAAGCTTTCTTT
TRBJ1-3	NA	NA	TRBV18	CASSLSQGFGNTIYF	TGTGCCAGCTCACTATCACAGGGTTTTGGAAACACCATATATTTT
TRBJ2-1	NA	NA	TRBV6-5	CASSYGNRGYNEQFF	TGTGCCAGCAGTTACGGAAATAGGGGTTACAATGAACAGTTCTTC
TRBJ2-7	few	TRBD1	TRBV5-6	CASSYRPGQPYEQYF	TGTGCCAGCAGCTACCGGCCGGGACAGCCCTACGAGCAGTACTTC
TRBJ1-3	NA	NA	TRBV2	CASSDRGGGNTIYF	TGTGCCAGCAGTGACAGGGGTGGAGGAAACACCATATATTTT
TRBJ1-2	NA	TRBD1	TRBV10-2	CASSATGKLSGYTF	TGCGCCAGCAGTGCGACAGGGAAACTTAGTGGCTACACCTTC
TRBJ1-3	NA	NA	TRBV6-5	CASSLTLAGNTIYF	TGTGCCAGCAGTTTGACTCTGGCTGGAAACACCATATATTTT
TRBJ1-2	NA	NA	TRBV23-1	CASSQRPGHGYTF	TGCGCCAGCAGTCAACGGCCAGGCCATGGCTACACCTTC
TRBJ1-2	NA	TRBD1	TRBV27	CASSLSLGQGRIYGYTF	TGTGCCAGCAGTTTATCCCTCGGACAGGGGAGGATCTATGGCTACACCTTC
TRBJ2-7	few	TRBD1	TRBV6-6	CASSPLPGQHYEQYF	TGTGCCAGCAGTCCCCTGCCGGGACAGCACTACGAGCAGTACTTC
TRBJ2-7	NA	TRBD1	TRBV28	CASSSRDRVYEQYF	TGTGCCAGCAGTTCGCGGGACAGGGTTTACGAGCAGTACTTC
TRBJ1-4	NA	NA	TRBV29-1	CSVRGKNEKLFF	TGCAGCGTGCGGGGCAAGAATGAAAAACTGTTTTTT
TRBJ2-3	NA	NA	TRBV5-1	CASSLFLGGTSTDTQYF	TGCGCCAGCAGCTTGTTCCTCGGCGGGACGAGCACAGATACGCAGTATTTT
TRBJ1-1	NA	TRBD1	TRBV14	CASSSRTGNTEAFF	TGTGCCAGCAGCTCTAGGACAGGGAACACTGAAGCTTTCTTT
TRBJ2-2	few	NA	TRBV5-1	CASSLAARDTGELFF	TGCGCCAGCAGCTTGGCGGCCAGGGACACCGGGGAGCTGTTTTTT
TRBJ2-2	NA	NA	TRBV7-9	CASSFRGNTGELFF	TGTGCCAGCAGCTTTAGGGGGAACACCGGGGAGCTGTTTTTT
TRBJ2-5	NA	TRBD2	TRBV2	CASSLTSDQETQYF	TGTGCCAGCAGTCTCACTAGCGACCAAGAGACCCAGTACTTC
TRBJ1-1	NA	NA	TRBV5-6	CASSLGRVNTEAFF	TGTGCCAGCAGCTTGGGCAGGGTGAACACTGAAGCTTTCTTT
TRBJ2-2	NA	TRBD1	TRBV5-4	CASSRNRGNTGELFF	TGTGCCAGCAGCCGGAACAGGGGGAACACCGGGGAGCTGTTTTTT
TRBJ2-7	NA	NA	TRBV7-2	CASSLLPVEQYF	TGTGCCAGCAGCTTACTCCCCGTTGAGCAGTACTTC
TRBJ2-5	few	TRBD2	TRBV28	CASSLRTSGGDNQETQYF	TGTGCCAGCAGTTTAAGGACTAGCGGGGGAGACAACCAAGAGACCCAGTACTTC
TRBJ2-7	NA	NA	TRBV11-2	CASSFDGGAHEQYF	TGTGCCAGCAGCTTCGATGGAGGGGCCCACGAGCAGTACTTC
TRBJ2-3	NA	NA	TRBV5-1	CASSRTSGRTDTQYF	TGCGCCAGCAGCCGAACCAGCGGCCGCACAGATACGCAGTATTTT
TRBJ2-7	NA	TRBD1	TRBV2	CASSELQGPYEQYF	TGTGCCAGCAGTGAATTACAGGGGCCCTACGAGCAGTACTTC
TRBJ2-5	NA	TRBD2	TRBV2	CASSEGLAGGQETQYF	TGTGCCAGCAGTGAGGGACTAGCGGGGGGCCAAGAGACCCAGTACTTC
TRBJ2-1	NA	TRBD1	TRBV2	CASSSDRNGYNEQFF	TGTGCCAGCAGTTCGGACAGGAACGGCTACAATGAGCAGTTCTTC
TRBJ1-1	NA	NA	TRBV7-2	CASSTQALNTEAFF	TGTGCCAGCAGCACACAGGCGTTGAACACTGAAGCTTTCTTT
TRBJ2-3	NA	TRBD1	TRBV18	CASSPGSRTGRTDTQYF	TGTGCCAGCTCACCAGGGTCGCGGACAGGGCGCACGGATACGCAGTATTTT
TRBJ1-2	NA	NA	TRBV29-1	CSVEDRAGMFGYTF	TGCAGCGTTGAAGATCGGGCAGGGATGTTCGGCTACACCTTC
TRBJ1-6	NA	NA	TRBV11-2	CASSSQGWYNSPLHF	TGTGCCAGCAGTTCACAGGGATGGTATAATTCACCCCTCCACTTT
TRBJ1-1	NA	NA	TRBV6-6	CASSVKQGNTEAFF	TGTGCCAGCAGCGTCAAACAGGGAAACACTGAAGCTTTCTTT
TRBJ1-1	NA	NA	TRBV7-3	CASSLVSGGEAFF	TGTGCCAGCAGCCTGGTGAGCGGAGGTGAAGCTTTCTTT
TRBJ2-2	NA	NA	TRBV5-1	CASRNSGANTGELFF	TGCGCCAGCAGAAACAGCGGTGCGAACACCGGGGAGCTGTTTTTT
TRBJ2-3	NA	TRBD2	TRBV5-1	CASSLAGSGRAGPADTQYF	TGCGCCAGCAGCTTGGCGGGTAGCGGGAGGGCCGGGCCCGCAGATACGCAGTATTTT